The rows below give T cell receptor beta chains drawn from one sample of a study of STAT5B mutations in CD4+ large granular lymphocyte leukemia. Repertoires were generated with immunoSEQ multiplex PCR, while TCRdb's copy carries only in-frame clones and drops some. In the table there are around 8,100 clones, over 70% of which are singletons. Sequencing was carried out using PBMCs. These receptors were taken from a woman in her sixties or seventies with CD4+ T-cell large granular lymphocyte leukemia. Each CDR3 is given with its conserved first and last residue. D genes are given only for firm matches. Some rows mark clone size as missing; the rest say once, few, many or name a class of expanded clone.

-	-	TRBJ2-5	TRBV9	CASSVDNWQETQYF	TGTGCCAGCAGCGTAGACAACTGGCAAGAGACCCAGTACTTC
-	-	TRBJ1-2	TRBV20-1	CSATREGYTF	TGCAGTGCTACTAGGGAAGGCTACACCTTC
-	-	TRBJ1-5	TRBV7-2	CASSPYAGDNQPQHF	TGTGCCAGCAGCCCCTACGCAGGAGACAATCAGCCCCAGCATTTT
TRBD2	-	TRBJ2-3	TRBV11-3	CASSQIAGGADTQYF	TGTGCCAGCAGCCAGATAGCGGGAGGGGCAGATACGCAGTATTTT
-	-	TRBJ2-7	TRBV9	CASSVEGGASYEQYF	TGTGCCAGCAGCGTAGAAGGAGGGGCTTCCTACGAGCAGTACTTC
TRBD1	-	TRBJ1-5	TRBV5-6	CASSFGTGDQPQHF	TGTGCCAGCAGCTTTGGGACAGGCGATCAGCCCCAGCATTTT
-	-	TRBJ2-3	TRBV6-1	CASSEGRAVGTDTQYF	TGTGCCAGCAGTGAAGGGAGGGCGGTTGGCACAGATACGCAGTATTTT
TRBD1	-	TRBJ1-1	TRBV7-6	CASSSISFIGTGTYTEAFF	TGTGCCAGCAGCTCTATTAGCTTCATCGGGACAGGGACCTACACTGAAGCTTTCTTT
TRBD1	once	TRBJ1-1	TRBV19	CASSRRTGKMNTEAFF	TGTGCCAGTAGTCGCCGGACAGGGAAAATGAACACTGAAGCTTTCTTT
TRBD1	once	TRBJ2-7	TRBV6-6	CASHTRDRDYEQYF	TGTGCCAGCCATACTCGGGACAGGGATTACGAGCAGTACTTC
TRBD1	once	TRBJ1-1	TRBV7-2	CASSSGGALNTEAFF	TGTGCCAGCAGCTCAGGGGGAGCGCTGAACACTGAAGCTTTCTTT
TRBD1	-	TRBJ2-7	TRBV28	CASSSLDRGTREQYF	TGTGCCAGCAGTTCCCTGGACAGGGGAACGAGGGAGCAGTACTTC